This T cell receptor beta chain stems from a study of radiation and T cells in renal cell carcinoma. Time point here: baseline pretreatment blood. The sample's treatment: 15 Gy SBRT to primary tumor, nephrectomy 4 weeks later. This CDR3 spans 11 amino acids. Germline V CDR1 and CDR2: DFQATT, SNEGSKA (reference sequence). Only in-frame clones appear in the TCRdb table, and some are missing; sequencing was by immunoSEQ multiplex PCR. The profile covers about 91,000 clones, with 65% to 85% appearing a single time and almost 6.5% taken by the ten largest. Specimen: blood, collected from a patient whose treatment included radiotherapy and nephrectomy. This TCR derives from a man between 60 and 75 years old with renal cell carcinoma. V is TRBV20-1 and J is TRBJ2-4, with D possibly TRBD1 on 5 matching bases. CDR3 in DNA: TGCAGGGCCCTCCAGGGAAACATTCAGTACTTC. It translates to CRALQGNIQYF.